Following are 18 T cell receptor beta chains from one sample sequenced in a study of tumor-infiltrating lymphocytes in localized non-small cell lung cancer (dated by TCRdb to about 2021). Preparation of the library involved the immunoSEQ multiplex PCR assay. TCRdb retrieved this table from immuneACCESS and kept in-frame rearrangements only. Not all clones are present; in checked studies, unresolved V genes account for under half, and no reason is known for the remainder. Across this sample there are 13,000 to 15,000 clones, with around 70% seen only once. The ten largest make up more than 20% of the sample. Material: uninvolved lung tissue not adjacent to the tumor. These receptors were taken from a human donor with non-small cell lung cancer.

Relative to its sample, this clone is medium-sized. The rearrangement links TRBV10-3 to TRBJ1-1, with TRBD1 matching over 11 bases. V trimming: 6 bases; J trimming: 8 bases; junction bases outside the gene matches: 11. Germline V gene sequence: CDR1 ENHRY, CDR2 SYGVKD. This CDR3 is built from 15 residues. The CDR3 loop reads CAIRERTGGLGEAFF. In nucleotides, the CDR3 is TGTGCCATCAGAGAGAGGACAGGGGGCTTGGGGGAAGCTTTCTTT.

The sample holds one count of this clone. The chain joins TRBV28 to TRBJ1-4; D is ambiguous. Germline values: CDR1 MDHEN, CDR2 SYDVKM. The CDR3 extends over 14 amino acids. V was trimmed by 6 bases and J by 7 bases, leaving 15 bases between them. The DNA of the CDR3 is TGTGCCAGCAGCCTACCGCCCCTGGTTGAAAAACTGTTTTTT. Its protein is CASSLPPLVEKLFF.

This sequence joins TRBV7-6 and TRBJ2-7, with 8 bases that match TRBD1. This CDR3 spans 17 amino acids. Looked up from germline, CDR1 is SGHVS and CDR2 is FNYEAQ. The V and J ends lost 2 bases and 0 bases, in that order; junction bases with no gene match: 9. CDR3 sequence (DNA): TGTGCCAGCAGCTTAAACGCTGGACAGGGACGCTCCTACGAGCAGTACTTC. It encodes CASSLNAGQGRSYEQYF.

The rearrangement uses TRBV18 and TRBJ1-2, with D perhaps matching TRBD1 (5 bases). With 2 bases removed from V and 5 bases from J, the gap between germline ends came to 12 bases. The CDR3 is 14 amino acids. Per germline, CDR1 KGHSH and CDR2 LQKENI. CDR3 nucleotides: TGTGCCAGCTCACCATCCAAGGGGATGTATGGCTACACCTTC. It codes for CASSPSKGMYGYTF.

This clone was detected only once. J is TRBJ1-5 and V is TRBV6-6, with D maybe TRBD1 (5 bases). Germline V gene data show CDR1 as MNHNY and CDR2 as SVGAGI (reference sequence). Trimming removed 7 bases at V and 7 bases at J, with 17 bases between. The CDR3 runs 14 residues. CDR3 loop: CASTPGGSGQPQHF. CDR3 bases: TGTGCCAGCACCCCCGGGGGATCAGGGCAGCCCCAGCATTTT.

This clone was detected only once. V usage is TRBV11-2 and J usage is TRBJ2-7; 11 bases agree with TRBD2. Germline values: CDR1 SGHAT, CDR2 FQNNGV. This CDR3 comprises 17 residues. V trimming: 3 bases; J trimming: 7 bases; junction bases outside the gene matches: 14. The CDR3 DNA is TGTGCCAGCAGCTTTGCTAGCGGGGGGCCCCCGTACTTTGAGCAGTACTTC. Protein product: CASSFASGGPPYFEQYF.

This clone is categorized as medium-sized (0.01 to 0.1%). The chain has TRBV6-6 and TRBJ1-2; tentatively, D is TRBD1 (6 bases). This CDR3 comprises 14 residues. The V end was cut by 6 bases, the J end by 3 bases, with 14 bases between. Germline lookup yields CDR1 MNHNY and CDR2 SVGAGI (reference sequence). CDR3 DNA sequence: TGTGCCAGCAGCGGCGAACAGGGATACTATGGCTACACCTTC. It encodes CASSGEQGYYGYTF.

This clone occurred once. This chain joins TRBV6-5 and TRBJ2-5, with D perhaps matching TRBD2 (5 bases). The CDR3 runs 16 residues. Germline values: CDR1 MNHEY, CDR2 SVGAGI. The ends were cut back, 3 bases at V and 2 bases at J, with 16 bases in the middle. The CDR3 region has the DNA TGTGCCAGCAGTTATAGGGCCGGGAACTTGCAAGAGACCCAGTACTTC. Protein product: CASSYRAGNLQETQYF.

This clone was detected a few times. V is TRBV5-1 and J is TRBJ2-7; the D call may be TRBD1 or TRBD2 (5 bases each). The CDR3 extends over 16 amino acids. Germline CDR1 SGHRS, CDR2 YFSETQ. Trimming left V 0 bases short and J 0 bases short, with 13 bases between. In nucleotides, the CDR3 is TGCGCCAGCAGCTTGGGGGGGTATATAAGCTCCTACGAGCAGTACTTC. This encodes CASSLGGYISSYEQYF.

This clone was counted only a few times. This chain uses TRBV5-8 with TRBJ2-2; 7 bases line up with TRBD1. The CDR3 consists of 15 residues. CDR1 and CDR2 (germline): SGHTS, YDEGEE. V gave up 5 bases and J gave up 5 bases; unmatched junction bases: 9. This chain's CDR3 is CASRASQGLTGELFF. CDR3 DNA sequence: TGTGCCAGCAGGGCTTCACAGGGGCTAACCGGGGAGCTGTTTTTT.

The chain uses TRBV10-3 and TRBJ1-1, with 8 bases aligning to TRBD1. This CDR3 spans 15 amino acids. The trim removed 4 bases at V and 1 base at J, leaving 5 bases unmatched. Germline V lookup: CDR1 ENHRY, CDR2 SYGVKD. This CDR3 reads CAISGHGTGNTEAFF. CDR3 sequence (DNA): TGTGCCATCAGTGGCCACGGGACAGGGAACACTGAAGCTTTCTTT.

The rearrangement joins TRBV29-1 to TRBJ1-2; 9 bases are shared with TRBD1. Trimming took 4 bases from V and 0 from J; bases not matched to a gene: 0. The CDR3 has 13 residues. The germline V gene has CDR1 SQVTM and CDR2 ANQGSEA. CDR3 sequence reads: CSVGQGANYGYTF. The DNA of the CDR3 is TGCAGCGTTGGACAGGGGGCTAACTATGGCTACACCTTC.

CDR3 sequence reads: CASSLAVAPYEQYF. The CDR3 DNA reads as TGTGCCAGCAGTCTAGCCGTTGCCCCCTACGAGCAGTACTTC. The V gene is TRBV28, the J gene TRBJ2-7, with a tentative D call TRBD2 (5 bases). V was cut by 5 bases and J by 2 bases, with 13 bases left in between. The CDR3 has 14 residues. Germline V gene sequence: CDR1 MDHEN, CDR2 SYDVKM.

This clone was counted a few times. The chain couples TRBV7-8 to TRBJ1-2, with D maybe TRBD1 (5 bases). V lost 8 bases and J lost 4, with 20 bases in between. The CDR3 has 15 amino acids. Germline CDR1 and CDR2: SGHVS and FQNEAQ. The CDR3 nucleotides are TGTGCCAGCTTCAAAGACGGTCGGGGGGGCTATGGCTACACCTTC. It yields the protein CASFKDGRGGYGYTF.

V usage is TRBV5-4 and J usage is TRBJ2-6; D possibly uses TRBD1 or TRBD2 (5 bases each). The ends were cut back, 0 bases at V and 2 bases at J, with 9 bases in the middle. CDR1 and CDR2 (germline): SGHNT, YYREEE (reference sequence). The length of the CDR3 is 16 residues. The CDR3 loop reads CASSLAGLTGANVLTF. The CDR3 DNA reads TGTGCCAGCAGCTTGGCGGGGCTGACTGGGGCCAACGTCCTGACTTTC.

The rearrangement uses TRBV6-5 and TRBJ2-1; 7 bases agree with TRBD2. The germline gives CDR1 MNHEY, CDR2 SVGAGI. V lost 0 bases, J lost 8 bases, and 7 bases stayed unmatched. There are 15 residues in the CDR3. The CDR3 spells CASSYSILARYEQFF. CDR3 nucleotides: TGTGCCAGCAGTTACTCTATACTAGCGAGATATGAGCAGTTCTTC.

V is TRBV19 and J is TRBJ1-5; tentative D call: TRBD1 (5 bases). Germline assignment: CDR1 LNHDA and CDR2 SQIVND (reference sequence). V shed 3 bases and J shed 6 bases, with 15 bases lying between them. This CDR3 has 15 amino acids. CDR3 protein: CASSIFRQIGQPQHF. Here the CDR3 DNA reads TGTGCCAGTAGTATTTTTCGACAGATCGGTCAGCCCCAGCATTTT.

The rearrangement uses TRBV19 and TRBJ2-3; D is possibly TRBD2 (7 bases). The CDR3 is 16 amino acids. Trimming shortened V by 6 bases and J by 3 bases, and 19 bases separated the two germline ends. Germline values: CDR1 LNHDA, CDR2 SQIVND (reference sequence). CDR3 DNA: TGTGCCAGTAGCCACGGACTAGGAGGGGGGACAGATACGCAGTATTTT. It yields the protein CASSHGLGGGTDTQYF.